This TCR beta chain is from a study of blood T cell repertoires in COVID-19. About the research overall: Donors in the United States, Italy and Spain gave samples during acute or convalescent COVID-19.

In the original processing: Quantification of nucleated cells was approximated via reference gene primer amplification. Assay: immunoSEQ multiplex PCR; the TCRdb copy retains only in-frame clones and omits some. For V, J and clone size, that table is used; D and trimming come from the DNA. This table has about 320,000 clones, 75% to 90% appearing once. Individuals in the exposed group had encountered a COVID-19 case within 2 weeks preceding study entry. The trim removed 0 bases at V and 5 bases at J, leaving 2 bases unmatched. From germline, CDR1 is MNHEY and CDR2 SVGEGT. CDR3 length: 16 amino acids. The J gene is TRBJ2-1, the V gene TRBV6-2 or TRBV6-3, with 12 nucleotides matching TRBD2. This TCR derives from a woman in her 30s who had been exposed to COVID-19. Sequenced input: PBMCs or T cells enriched from blood (not recorded which). CDR3 sequence: CASSYSRLAGDNEQFF. CDR3 nucleotide sequence: TGTGCCAGCAGTTACTCGAGACTAGCGGGGGACAATGAGCAGTTCTTC.